The rows below give T cell receptor beta chains drawn from one sample of a study of T-cell memory formation after mild COVID-19. TCRdb re-called the 5' RACE reads through MiXCR, storing one row per CDR3 protein. The profile shows 150,000 to 200,000 distinct CDR3 sequences, roughly 10% of them singletons. Specimen: PBMCs or a T cell subset sorted from them (not recorded which). Source of these receptors: a man between 18 and 35 years old who had mild COVID-19 (a few samples of this study predate the infection). Cell type and time point are not known. Both conserved end residues are part of each CDR3. Fields, in order: J gene, V gene, clone size, D gene, CDR3 DNA, CDR3 protein. D genes are given only for firm matches. The listing skips clone size in some rows; elsewhere it reads once, few, many or a size class.

TRBJ1-1	TRBV12-3/TRBV12-4	many	NA	TGTGCCAGCAGTTTACGAGCAGAAGAAGCTTTCTTT	CASSLRAEEAFF
TRBJ1-2	TRBV3-1	NA	NA	TGTGCCAGCAGCCTCAACTACAGGGAAACTAACTATGGCTACACCTTC	CASSLNYRETNYGYTF
TRBJ1-4	TRBV25-1	few	NA	TGTGCCAGCAGTGAATCCATACGGGATAATGAAAAACTGTTTTTT	CASSESIRDNEKLFF
TRBJ2-2	TRBV12-3/TRBV12-4	few	NA	TGTGCCAGCAGTTTGCAGGATGTCACCGGGGAGCTGTTTTTT	CASSLQDVTGELFF
TRBJ1-1	TRBV7-9	few	NA	TGTGCCAGCAGCTTCCAGGGGCGAACGACTGAAGCTTTCTTT	CASSFQGRTTEAFF
TRBJ2-3	TRBV12-3/TRBV12-4	few	TRBD1	TGTGCCAGCAGCCACCAGGGACAGATTACAGATACGCAGTATTTT	CASSHQGQITDTQYF
TRBJ2-3	TRBV28	NA	NA	TGTGCCAGCCTCAGCGAAGGTCATGGAGATACGCAGTATTTT	CASLSEGHGDTQYF
TRBJ2-6	TRBV24-1	few	NA	TGTGCCACCAGTGGACAGTTCTCTGGGGCCAACGTCCTGACTTTC	CATSGQFSGANVLTF
TRBJ1-2	TRBV5-1	NA	NA	TGCGCCAGCAGCCTGACAACAGAAGCCTATGGCTACACCTTC	CASSLTTEAYGYTF
TRBJ2-7	TRBV7-9	NA	TRBD1	TGTGCCAGCAGCCCTACGGGACAGAGCCTAGAGGAGCAGTACTTC	CASSPTGQSLEEQYF
TRBJ2-2	TRBV7-2	few	NA	TGTGCCAGCAGCCCCCTCCGGGACACCGGGGAGCTGTTTTTT	CASSPLRDTGELFF
TRBJ1-1	TRBV7-2	many	NA	TGTGCCAGCAGCTTAGGGCCAAGGCAAGCTTTCTTT	CASSLGPRQAFF
TRBJ2-3	TRBV29-1	NA	TRBD2	TGCAGCGTTGGCGGGGGGCCTGATACGCAGTATTTT	CSVGGGPDTQYF
TRBJ1-2	TRBV7-2	NA	NA	TGTGCCAGCAGGCCGGTGGGGGAATCTGGCTACACCTTC	CASRPVGESGYTF
TRBJ1-1	TRBV7-6	many	NA	TGTGCCAGCAGCGCGAGGCCAGGGAGGATTAAGAACACTGAAGCTTTCTTT	CASSARPGRIKNTEAFF